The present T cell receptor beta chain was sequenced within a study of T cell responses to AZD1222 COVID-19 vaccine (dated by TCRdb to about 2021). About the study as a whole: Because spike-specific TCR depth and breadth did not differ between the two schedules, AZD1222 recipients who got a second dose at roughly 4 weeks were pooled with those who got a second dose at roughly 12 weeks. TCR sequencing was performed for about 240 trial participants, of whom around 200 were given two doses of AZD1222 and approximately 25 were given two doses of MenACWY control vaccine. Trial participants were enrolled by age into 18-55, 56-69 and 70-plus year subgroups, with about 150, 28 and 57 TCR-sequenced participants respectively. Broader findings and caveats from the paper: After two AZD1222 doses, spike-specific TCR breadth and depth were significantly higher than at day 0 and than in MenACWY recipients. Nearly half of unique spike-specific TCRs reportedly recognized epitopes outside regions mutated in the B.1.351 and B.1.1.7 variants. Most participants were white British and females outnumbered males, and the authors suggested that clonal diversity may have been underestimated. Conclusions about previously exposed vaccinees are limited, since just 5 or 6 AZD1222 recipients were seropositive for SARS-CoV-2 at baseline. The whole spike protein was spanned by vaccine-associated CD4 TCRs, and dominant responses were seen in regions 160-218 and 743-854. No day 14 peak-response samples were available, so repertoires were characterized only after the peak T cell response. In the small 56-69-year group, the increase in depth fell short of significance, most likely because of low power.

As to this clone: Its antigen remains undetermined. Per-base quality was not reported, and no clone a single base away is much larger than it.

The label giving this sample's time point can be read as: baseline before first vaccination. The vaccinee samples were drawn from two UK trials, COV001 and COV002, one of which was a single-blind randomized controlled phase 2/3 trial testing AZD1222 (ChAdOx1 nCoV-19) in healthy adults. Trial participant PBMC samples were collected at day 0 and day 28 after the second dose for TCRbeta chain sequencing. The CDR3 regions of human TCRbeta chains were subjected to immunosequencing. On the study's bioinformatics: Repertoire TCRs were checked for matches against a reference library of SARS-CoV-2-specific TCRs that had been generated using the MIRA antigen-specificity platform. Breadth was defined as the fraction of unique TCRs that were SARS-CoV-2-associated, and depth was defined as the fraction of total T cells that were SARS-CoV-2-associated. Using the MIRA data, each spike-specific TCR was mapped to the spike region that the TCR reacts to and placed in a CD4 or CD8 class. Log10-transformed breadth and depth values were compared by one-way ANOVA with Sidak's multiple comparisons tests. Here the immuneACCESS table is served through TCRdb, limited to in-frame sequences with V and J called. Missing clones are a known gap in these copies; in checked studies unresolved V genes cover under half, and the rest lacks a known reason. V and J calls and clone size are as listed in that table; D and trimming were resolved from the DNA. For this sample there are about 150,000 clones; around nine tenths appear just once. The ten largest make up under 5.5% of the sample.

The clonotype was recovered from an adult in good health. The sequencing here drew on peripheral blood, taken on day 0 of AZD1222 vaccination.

CDR3 reads: CAISERALGEKLFF. The nucleotide sequence is given as TGTGCCATCAGTGAGCGGGCCTTGGGTGAAAAACTGTTTTTT. The V and J segments used are TRBV10-3 and TRBJ1-4; confidence is insufficient to name the D gene. V and J lose 2 bases and 7 bases, and a span of 11 bases separates them. As encoded in the germline V gene, CDR1 is ENHRY while CDR2 is SYGVKD. The CDR3 covers 14 residues, taking in both the cysteine and the phenylalanine. Only the CDR3 region is kept as DNA, spanning 42 bases read in frame from base 1.